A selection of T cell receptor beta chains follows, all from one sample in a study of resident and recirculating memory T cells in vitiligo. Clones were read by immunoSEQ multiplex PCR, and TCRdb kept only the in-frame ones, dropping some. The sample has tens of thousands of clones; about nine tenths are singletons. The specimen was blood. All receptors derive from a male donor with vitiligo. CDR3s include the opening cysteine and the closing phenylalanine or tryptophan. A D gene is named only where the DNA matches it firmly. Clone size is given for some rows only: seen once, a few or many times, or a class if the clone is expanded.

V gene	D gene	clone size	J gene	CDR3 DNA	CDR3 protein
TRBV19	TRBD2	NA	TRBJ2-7	TGTGCCAGTAGTATCCGGTTCGAGGGACTAGCGTACTACGAGCAGTACTTC	CASSIRFEGLAYYEQYF
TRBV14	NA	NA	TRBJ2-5	TGTGCCAGCAGCCGAGTTTTCGGGGGGCGAGGGCAGGAGACCCAGTACTTC	CASSRVFGGRGQETQYF
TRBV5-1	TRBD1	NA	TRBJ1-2	TGCGCCAGCAGCTTGGGGACAGGGTTAAGCTATGGCTACACCTTC	CASSLGTGLSYGYTF
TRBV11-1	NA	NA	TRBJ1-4	TGTGCCAGCAGCGCGACAGTCGCCGGGGGTGAAAAACTGTTTTTT	CASSATVAGGEKLFF
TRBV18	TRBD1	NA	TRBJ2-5	TGTGCCAGCTCACCGTGGCAGGGGGACCAAGAGACCCAGTACTTC	CASSPWQGDQETQYF
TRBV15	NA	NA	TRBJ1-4	TGTGCCACCAGCAGAGCAATTAATGAAAAACTGTTTTTT	CATSRAINEKLFF
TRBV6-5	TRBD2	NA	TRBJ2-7	TGTGCCAGCAGTTTCCCTAGCGGGGGGGCCCGAGAGCAGTACTTC	CASSFPSGGAREQYF
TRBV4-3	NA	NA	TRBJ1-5	TGCGCCAGCAGCCCGACGGGAGGAGGGCCCCAGCATTTT	CASSPTGGGPQHF
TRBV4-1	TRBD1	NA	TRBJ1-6	TGCGCCAGCAGCCAACGGGACAGGAGGAATTCACCCCTCCACTTT	CASSQRDRRNSPLHF
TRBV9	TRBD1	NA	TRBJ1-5	TGTGCCAGCAGCTCAGGACAGGGGGGACAGCCCCAGCATTTT	CASSSGQGGQPQHF
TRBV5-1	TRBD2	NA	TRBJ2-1	TGCGCCAGCACCTTAGCGGGGGGGCCTTCTCCTTACTCCTACAATGAGCAGTTCTTC	CASTLAGGPSPYSYNEQFF
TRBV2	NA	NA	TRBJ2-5	TGTGCCAGCCGTGTAAGCGTCCAAGAGACCCAGTACTTC	CASRVSVQETQYF
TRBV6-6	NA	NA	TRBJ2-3	TGTGCCAGCAGTTACTCCCGGGGGACAGATACGCAGTATTTT	CASSYSRGTDTQYF
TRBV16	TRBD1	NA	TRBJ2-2	TGTGCCAGCAGCCGTCCAGGACAGGGGGCAACCGGGGAGCTGTTTTTT	CASSRPGQGATGELFF
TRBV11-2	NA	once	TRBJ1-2	TGTGCCAGCAGCTCCGTGTCCCGCTCGGGTGGCTACACCTTC	CASSSVSRSGGYTF
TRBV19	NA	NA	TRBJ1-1	TGTGCCAGTACCCTTGGAGGAAACGAAGCTTTCTTT	CASTLGGNEAFF
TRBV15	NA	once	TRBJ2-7	TGTGCCACCAGCAGAGAGTCGACAGTCGGAACCTACGAGCAGTACTTC	CATSRESTVGTYEQYF
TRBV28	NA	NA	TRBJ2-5	TGTGCCAGCAGTTTCTCGGCAGCGGAGACCCAGTACTTC	CASSFSAAETQYF
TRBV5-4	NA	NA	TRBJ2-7	TGTGCCAGCAGCTCCGCAGGTCGATACGAGCAGTACTTC	CASSSAGRYEQYF
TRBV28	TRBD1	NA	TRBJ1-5	TGTGCCAGCAGTTCCGCAGGGGGCTGGGGTCAGCCCCAGCATTTT	CASSSAGGWGQPQHF
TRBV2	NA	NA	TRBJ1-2	TGTGCCAGCAGGGGGGGTGGCTACACCTTC	CASRGGGYTF
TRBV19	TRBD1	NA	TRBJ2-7	TGTGCCAGTAGCGCGACAGGGGCCGAGCAGTACTTC	CASSATGAEQYF
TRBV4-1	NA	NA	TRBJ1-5	TGCGCCAGCAGCCAAGATTGGGCTGGCGGCAATCAGCCCCAGCATTTT	CASSQDWAGGNQPQHF